The present TCR beta chain was sequenced within a study of T-cell memory formation after mild COVID-19. TCRdb analysed the 5' RACE reads with MiXCR anew, one entry per CDR3 protein. The data contain a few hundred thousand distinct CDR3 sequences, roughly an eighth of them singletons. This CDR3 region has 14 residues. Germline loops: CDR1 SGHVS, CDR2 FQNEAQ. V lost 2 bases and J lost 0, with 8 bases in between. The gene calls are TRBV7-8 and TRBJ2-7; D unresolved. Sequencing used PBMCs or a T cell subset sorted from them (not recorded which). The sequence derives from a man younger than 35 who had mild COVID-19 (a few samples of this study predate the infection). Cell type and time point are not known. The chain's CDR3 is CASSLHRSSYEQYV. In DNA form, the CDR3 reads TGTGCCAGCAGCTTACATAGGAGCTCCTACGAGCAGTACGTC.